This T cell receptor beta chain emerged from a study of Tregs in tolerant kidney transplant recipients. CD4+CD25+CD127- Tregs, CD4+CD25- non-Tregs, CD4 and CD8 cells were sorted. Regarding this clone: Its antigen remains unknown.

The repertoire was sequenced with immunoSEQ multiplex PCR; TCRdb's copy has only in-frame clones and lacks some. The table has around 50,000 clones, about 83% seen once. Study-wide results and caveats: The most relevant donor-specific Treg TCRbeta repertoire apparently came from expansion with activated donor B cells. This study did not directly address biological reproducibility.

The sample taken for sequencing was CD4+ T cells from blood. The receptor was derived from a human donor in good health.

CDR3 sequence (DNA): TGTGCCAGCAGCTTAGTCGAATCTTCAGATACGCAGTATTTT. It specifies CASSLVESSDTQYF. The chain links TRBV7-8 to TRBJ2-3; D remains ambiguous. This CDR3 contains 14 residues. Trimming removed 1 base from V and 4 bases from J, with 9 bases in between. The germline V gene encodes CDR1 SGHVS and CDR2 FQNEAQ.